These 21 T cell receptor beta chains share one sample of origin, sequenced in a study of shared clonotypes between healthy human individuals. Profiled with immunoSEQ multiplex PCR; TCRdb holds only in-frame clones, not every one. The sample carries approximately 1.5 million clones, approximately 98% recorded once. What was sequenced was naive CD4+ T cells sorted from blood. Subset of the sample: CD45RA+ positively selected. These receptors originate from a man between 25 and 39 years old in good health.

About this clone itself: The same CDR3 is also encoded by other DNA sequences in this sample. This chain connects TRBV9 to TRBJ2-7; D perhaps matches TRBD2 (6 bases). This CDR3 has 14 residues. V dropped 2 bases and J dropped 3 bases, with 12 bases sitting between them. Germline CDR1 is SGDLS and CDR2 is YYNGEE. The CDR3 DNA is TGTGCCAGCAGCGTTGGGACTGCGAACTACGAGCAGTACTTC. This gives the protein CASSVGTANYEQYF.

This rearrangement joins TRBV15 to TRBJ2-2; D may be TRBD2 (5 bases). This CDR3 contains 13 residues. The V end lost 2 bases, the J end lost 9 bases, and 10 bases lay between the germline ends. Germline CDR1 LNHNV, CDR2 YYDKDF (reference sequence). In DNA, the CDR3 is TGTGCCACCAGCAGACAAAGCGGCCGGGAGCTGTTTTTT. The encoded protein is CATSRQSGRELFF.

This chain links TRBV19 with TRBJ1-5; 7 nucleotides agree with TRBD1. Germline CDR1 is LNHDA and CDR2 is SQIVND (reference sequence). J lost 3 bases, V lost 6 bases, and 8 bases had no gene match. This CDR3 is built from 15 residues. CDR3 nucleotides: TGTGCCAGTAGCCGAGACAGGGTCTTCAATCAGCCCCAGCATTTT. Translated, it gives CASSRDRVFNQPQHF.

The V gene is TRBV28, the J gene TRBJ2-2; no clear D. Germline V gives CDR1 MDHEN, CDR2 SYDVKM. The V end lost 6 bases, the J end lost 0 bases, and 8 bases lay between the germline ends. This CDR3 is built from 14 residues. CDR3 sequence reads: CASRQGTNTGELFF. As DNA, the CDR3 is TGTGCCAGCAGACAAGGGACGAACACCGGGGAGCTGTTTTTT.

For the CDR3, the DNA is TGTGCCAGCAGAAAGGGACAGAATTACAATCAGCCCCAGCATTTT. Its translation is CASRKGQNYNQPQHF. The V and J genes are TRBV6-6 and TRBJ1-5; TRBD1 matches at 7 bases. The germline V gene encodes CDR1 MNHNY and CDR2 SVGAGI (reference sequence). With V trimmed by 6 bases and J by 3 bases, 8 bases remained unmatched. The CDR3 length is 15 residues.

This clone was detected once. The CDR3 DNA reads as TGTGCCAGCAGTTTTGATCAGGGGACCTACGAGCAGTACTTC. It specifies CASSFDQGTYEQYF. The chain has TRBV28 and TRBJ2-7, with D maybe TRBD1 (6 bases). CDR3 length: 14 amino acids. Between the trimmed V and J ends, which lost 3 bases and 2 bases, there was a span of 11 bases. Germline CDR1 MDHEN, CDR2 SYDVKM.

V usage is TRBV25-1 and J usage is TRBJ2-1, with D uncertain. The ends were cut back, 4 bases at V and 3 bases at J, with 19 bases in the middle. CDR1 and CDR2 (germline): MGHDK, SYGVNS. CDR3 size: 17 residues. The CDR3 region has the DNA TGTGCCAGCAGTGGTCGAAGGGTGGGTGTACTCTACAATGAGCAGTTCTTC. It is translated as CASSGRRVGVLYNEQFF.

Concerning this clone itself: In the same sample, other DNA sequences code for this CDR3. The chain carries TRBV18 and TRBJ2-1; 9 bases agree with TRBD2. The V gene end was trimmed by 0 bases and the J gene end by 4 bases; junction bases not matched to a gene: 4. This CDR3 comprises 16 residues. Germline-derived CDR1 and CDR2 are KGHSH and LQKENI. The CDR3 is CASSPPSAGGYNEQFF. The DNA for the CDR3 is TGTGCCAGCTCACCACCTTCCGCGGGAGGGTACAATGAGCAGTTCTTC.

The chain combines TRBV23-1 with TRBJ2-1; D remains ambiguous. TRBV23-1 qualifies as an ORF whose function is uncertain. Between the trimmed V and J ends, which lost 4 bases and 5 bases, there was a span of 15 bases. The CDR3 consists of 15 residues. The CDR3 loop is CASSRPLEPDNEQFF. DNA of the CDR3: TGCGCCAGCAGTCGACCGCTGGAACCTGACAATGAGCAGTTCTTC.

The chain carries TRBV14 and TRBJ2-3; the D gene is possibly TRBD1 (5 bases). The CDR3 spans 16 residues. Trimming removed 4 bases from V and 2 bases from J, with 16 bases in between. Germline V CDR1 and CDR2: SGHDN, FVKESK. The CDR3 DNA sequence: TGTGCCAGCAGCCTCCGCCAGGGAATAATCACAGATACGCAGTATTTT. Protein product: CASSLRQGIITDTQYF.

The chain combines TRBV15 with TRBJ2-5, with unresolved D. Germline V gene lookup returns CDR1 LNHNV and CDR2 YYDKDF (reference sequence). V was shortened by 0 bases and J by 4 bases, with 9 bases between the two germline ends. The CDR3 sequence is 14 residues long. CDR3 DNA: TGTGCCACCAGCAGAGATCAAGAGAGAGAGACCCAGTACTTC. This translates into CATSRDQERETQYF.

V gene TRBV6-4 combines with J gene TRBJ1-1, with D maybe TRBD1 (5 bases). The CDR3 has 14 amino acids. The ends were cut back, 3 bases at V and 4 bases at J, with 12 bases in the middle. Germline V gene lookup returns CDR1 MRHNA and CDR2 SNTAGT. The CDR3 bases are TGTGCCAGCAGTGATGGCGGGGGGATCACTGAAGCTTTCTTT. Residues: CASSDGGGITEAFF.

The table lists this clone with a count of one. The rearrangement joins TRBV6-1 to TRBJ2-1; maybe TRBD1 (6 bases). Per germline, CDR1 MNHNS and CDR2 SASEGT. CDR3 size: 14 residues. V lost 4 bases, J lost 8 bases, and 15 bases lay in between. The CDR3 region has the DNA TGTGCCAGCAGTGGGGGGACAAAAGAAGATGAGCAGTTCTTC. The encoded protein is CASSGGTKEDEQFF.

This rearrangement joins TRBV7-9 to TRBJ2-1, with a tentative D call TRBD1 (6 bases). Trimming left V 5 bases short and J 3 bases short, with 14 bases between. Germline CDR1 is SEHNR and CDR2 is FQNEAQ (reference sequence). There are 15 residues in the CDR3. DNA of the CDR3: TGTGCCAGCAGCCCGATAGGGGGTGACTACAATGAGCAGTTCTTC. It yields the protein CASSPIGGDYNEQFF. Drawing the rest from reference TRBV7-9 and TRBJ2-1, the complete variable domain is DTGVSQNPRHKITKRGQNVTFRCDPISEHNRLYWYRQTLGQGPEFLTYFQNEAQLEKSRLLSDRFSAERPKGSFSTLEIQRTEQGDSAMYLCASSPIGGDYNEQFFGPGTRLTVL.

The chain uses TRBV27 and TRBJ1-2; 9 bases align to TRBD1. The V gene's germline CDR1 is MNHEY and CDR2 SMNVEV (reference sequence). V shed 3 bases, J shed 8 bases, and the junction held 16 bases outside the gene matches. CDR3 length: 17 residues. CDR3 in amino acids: CASSLTGTGLLMKGYTF. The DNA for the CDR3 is TGTGCCAGCAGTTTGACCGGGACAGGGCTCCTCATGAAGGGCTACACCTTC.

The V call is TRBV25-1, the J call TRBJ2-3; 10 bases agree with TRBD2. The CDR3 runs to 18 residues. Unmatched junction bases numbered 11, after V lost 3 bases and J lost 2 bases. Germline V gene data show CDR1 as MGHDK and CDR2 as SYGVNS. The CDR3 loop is CASSDTRGSGRATDTQYF. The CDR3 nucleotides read TGTGCCAGCAGTGACACCCGAGGCAGCGGGAGGGCCACAGATACGCAGTATTTT.

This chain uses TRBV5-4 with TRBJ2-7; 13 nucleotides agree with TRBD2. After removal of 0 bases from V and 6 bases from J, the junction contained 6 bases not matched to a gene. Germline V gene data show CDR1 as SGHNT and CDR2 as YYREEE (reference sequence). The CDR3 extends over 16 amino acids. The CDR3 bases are TGTGCCAGCAGCTTGGTTGGACTAGCGGGAGCCCGCGAGCAGTACTTC. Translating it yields CASSLVGLAGAREQYF.

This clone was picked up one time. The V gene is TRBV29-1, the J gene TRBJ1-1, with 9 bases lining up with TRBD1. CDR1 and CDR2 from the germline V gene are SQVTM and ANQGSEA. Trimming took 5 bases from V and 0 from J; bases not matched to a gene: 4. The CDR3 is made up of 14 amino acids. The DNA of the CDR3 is TGCAGCGTTACTCGGGACAGGGTGAACACTGAAGCTTTCTTT. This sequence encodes CSVTRDRVNTEAFF.

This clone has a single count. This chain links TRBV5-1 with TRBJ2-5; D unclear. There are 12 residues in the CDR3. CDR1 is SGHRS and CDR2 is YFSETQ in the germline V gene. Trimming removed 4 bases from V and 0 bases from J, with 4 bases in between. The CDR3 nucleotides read TGCGCCAGCAGCGGTCACCAAGAGACCCAGTACTTC. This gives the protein CASSGHQETQYF.

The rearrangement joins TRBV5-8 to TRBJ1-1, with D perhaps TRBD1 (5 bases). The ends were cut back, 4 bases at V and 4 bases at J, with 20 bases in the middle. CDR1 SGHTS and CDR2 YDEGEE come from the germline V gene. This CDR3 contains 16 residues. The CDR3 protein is CASSNYGWGRGTEAFF. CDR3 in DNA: TGTGCCAGCAGCAATTACGGTTGGGGACGGGGCACTGAAGCTTTCTTT.

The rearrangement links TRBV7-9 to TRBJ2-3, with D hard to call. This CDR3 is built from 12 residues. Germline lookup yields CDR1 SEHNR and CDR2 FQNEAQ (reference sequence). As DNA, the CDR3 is TGTGGATCGGGCCCTAGCACAGATACGCAGTATTTT. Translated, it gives CGSGPSTDTQYF.